A selection of T cell receptor beta chains follows, all from one sample in a study of T cell responses to AZD1222 COVID-19 vaccine. Clones were sequenced by immunoSEQ multiplex PCR, and TCRdb holds only the in-frame ones, with some missing. This table has about 140,000 clones, roughly 92% appearing once. The sequencing used peripheral blood, collected 28 days after the second AZD1222 dose. The receptors here all came from an adult who received the AZD1222 COVID-19 vaccine. CDR3s include the opening cysteine and the closing phenylalanine or tryptophan. The D gene is left open where the match is weak. Only part of the rows carry a size: once, few, many, or a class if the clone is expanded.

j_gene | v_gene | abundance | d_gene | CDR3aa | CDR3nt
TRBJ2-6 | TRBV9 | - | - | CASSRHSGANVLTF | TGTGCCAGCAGTCGACACTCTGGGGCCAACGTCCTGACTTTC
TRBJ2-7 | TRBV5-1 | many | - | CASSWGGDGGYEQYF | TGCGCCAGCAGCTGGGGGGGCGATGGGGGCTACGAGCAGTACTTC
TRBJ1-6 | TRBV20-1 | - | - | CSASKAQGPLHF | TGCAGTGCTAGTAAGGCGCAGGGGCCCCTCCACTTT
TRBJ2-3 | TRBV2 | once | TRBD1 | CASSDRQGRDTQYF | TGTGCCAGCAGTGACCGACAGGGGCGAGATACGCAGTATTTT
TRBJ2-1 | TRBV7-8 | - | - | CASSLEGLLSSYNEQFF | TGTGCCAGCAGCTTAGAAGGGCTTCTCAGCTCCTACAATGAGCAGTTCTTC
TRBJ2-1 | TRBV7-6 | once | TRBD2 | CASTTSGVAGPGEQFF | TGTGCCAGCACCACGAGTGGGGTAGCGGGGCCGGGGGAGCAGTTCTTC
TRBJ2-7 | TRBV3-1/TRBV3-2 | - | TRBD2 | CASSQVASGYYEQYF | TGTGCCAGCAGCCAAGTTGCTAGCGGATACTACGAGCAGTACTTC
TRBJ1-1 | TRBV12-3/TRBV12-4 | - | - | CASSFLGGSEAFF | TGTGCCAGCAGTTTCTTAGGTGGGTCTGAAGCTTTCTTT
TRBJ1-1 | TRBV6-5 | - | - | CASSYRPQSSEAFF | TGTGCCAGCAGTTACCGGCCCCAGTCCTCTGAAGCTTTCTTT
TRBJ1-2 | TRBV6-2/TRBV6-3 | - | - | CASIPRRSSANYGYTF | TGTGCCAGCATCCCTAGGAGGTCTTCGGCTAACTATGGCTACACCTTC
TRBJ2-7 | TRBV4-1 | - | - | CASSPHPDSLYEQYF | TGCGCCAGCAGCCCTCACCCGGACAGCCTTTACGAGCAGTACTTC
TRBJ1-2 | TRBV7-2 | - | TRBD1 | CASSLVGTGPGGYTF | TGTGCCAGCAGCTTAGTGGGGACAGGGCCGGGTGGCTACACCTTC
TRBJ2-1 | TRBV3-1/TRBV3-2 | - | TRBD2 | CASSQDSVDSGRLGVEQFF | TGTGCCAGCAGCCAAGATTCCGTTGACTCCGGGAGGCTAGGGGTTGAGCAGTTCTTC
TRBJ2-1 | TRBV9 | - | - | CASSVALAGAGNEQFF | TGTGCCAGCAGCGTAGCTTTGGCGGGGGCGGGTAATGAGCAGTTCTTC
TRBJ2-7 | TRBV29-1 | - | - | CSVEGAGTRRTYEQYF | TGCAGCGTTGAAGGTGCCGGGACCAGGAGGACCTACGAGCAGTACTTC
TRBJ1-1 | TRBV6-5 | - | - | CASSYHVMNTEAFF | TGTGCCAGCAGTTATCATGTCATGAACACTGAAGCTTTCTTT
TRBJ1-2 | TRBV2 | - | - | CASSELVSLTYGYTF | TGTGCCAGCAGTGAACTGGTCAGCCTCACTTATGGCTACACCTTC
TRBJ2-2 | TRBV5-4 | - | - | CASSLGSLPGELFF | TGTGCCAGCAGCTTAGGTAGCCTTCCCGGGGAGCTGTTTTTT
TRBJ2-3 | TRBV7-2 | - | TRBD2 | CASSLRLAGLADTQYF | TGTGCCAGCAGCCTTAGACTAGCGGGATTGGCAGATACGCAGTATTTT
TRBJ2-7 | TRBV27 | - | TRBD1 | CASSLLGTAFSYEQYF | TGTGCCAGCAGTTTGCTAGGGACAGCCTTCTCCTACGAGCAGTACTTC
TRBJ1-5 | TRBV18 | - | TRBD1 | CASSPDRVRDSNQPQHF | TGTGCCAGCTCACCGGACAGGGTGCGGGATAGCAATCAGCCCCAGCATTTT